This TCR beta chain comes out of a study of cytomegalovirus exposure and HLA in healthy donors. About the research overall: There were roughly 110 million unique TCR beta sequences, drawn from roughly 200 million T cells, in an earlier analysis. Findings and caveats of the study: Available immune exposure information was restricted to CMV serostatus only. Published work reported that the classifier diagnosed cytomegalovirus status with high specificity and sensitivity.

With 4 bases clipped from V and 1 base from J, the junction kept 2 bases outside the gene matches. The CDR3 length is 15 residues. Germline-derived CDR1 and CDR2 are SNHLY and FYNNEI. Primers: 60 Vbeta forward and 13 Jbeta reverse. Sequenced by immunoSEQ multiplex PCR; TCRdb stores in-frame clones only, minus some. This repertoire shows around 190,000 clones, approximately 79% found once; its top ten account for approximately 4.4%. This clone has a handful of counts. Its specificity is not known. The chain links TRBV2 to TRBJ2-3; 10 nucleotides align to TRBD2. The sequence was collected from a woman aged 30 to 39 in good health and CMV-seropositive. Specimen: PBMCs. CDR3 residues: CASSGGTSGTDTQYF. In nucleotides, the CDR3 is TGTGCCAGCAGTGGGGGGACTAGCGGCACAGATACGCAGTATTTT.